The 9 T cell receptor beta chains in this list originate from one sample, sequenced in a study of T cell repertoires in cytomegalovirus infection. In TCRdb, the reads were re-called with MiXCR into one record per CDR3 protein. The sample holds about 360,000 distinct CDR3 sequences, 15% to 20% seen once. The sequencing sample was made of PBMCs. These receptor sequences come from a human donor in good health (CMV status not recorded). Some clones in this sample may be carry-over from other donors' samples.

The gene calls are TRBV29-1 and TRBJ1-1; a possible D gene is TRBD1 (6 bases). Trimming cost V 4 bases and J 4 bases, with 16 bases left between them. This CDR3 has 14 residues. The germline gives CDR1 SQVTM, CDR2 ANQGSEA. The CDR3: CSVGNAQGSTEAFF. The CDR3 DNA reads TGCAGCGTTGGGAATGCGCAGGGGAGCACTGAAGCTTTCTTT.

The table lists this clonotype with a few counts. The CDR3 bases are TGTGCCAGCAGGCTGATCGGACCAACGGGGAGTGAAAAACTGTTTTTT. Protein sequence: CASRLIGPTGSEKLFF. The chain employs TRBV2 and TRBJ1-4; D is ambiguous. CDR3 length equals 16 residues. Germline V gene data show CDR1 as SNHLY and CDR2 as FYNNEI. V lost 6 bases to trimming and J lost 7 bases, with 21 bases between them.

This clonotype was counted many times. The rearrangement links TRBV19 to TRBJ2-3; 11 nucleotides align to TRBD1. V shed 5 bases, J shed 1 base, and the junction held 17 bases outside the gene matches. The germline V gene encodes CDR1 LNHDA and CDR2 SQIVND (reference sequence). This CDR3 is built from 20 residues. The CDR3 protein is CASSPGTGGGRARRTDTQYF. The CDR3 DNA reads as TGTGCCAGTAGTCCCGGGACAGGGGGTGGAAGAGCTCGGCGCACAGATACGCAGTATTTT.

This clonotype was counted only a few times. V and J are TRBV20-1 and TRBJ1-2, with D tentatively TRBD1 (5 bases). This CDR3 has 15 residues. Germline V lookup: CDR1 DFQATT, CDR2 SNEGSKA (reference sequence). V was pared by 3 bases and J by 0 bases, with 14 bases between. The CDR3 DNA sequence: TGCAGTGCTAGGGGACGGGGGGGAGCTAACTATGGCTACACCTTC. Its translation is CSARGRGGANYGYTF.

This clonotype came up many times. The V and J genes are TRBV7-9 and TRBJ2-1; D is ambiguous. The CDR3 has 11 residues. Deletions cut 4 bases from V and 10 bases from J, with 8 bases between. Germline assignment: CDR1 SEHNR and CDR2 FQNEAQ (reference sequence). CDR3 sequence reads: CASSYMGEQFF. The CDR3 region has the DNA TGTGCCAGCAGCTACATGGGGGAGCAGTTCTTC.

This clonotype appeared a few times. This chain uses TRBV5-1 with TRBJ1-6, with a possible D match to TRBD1 (6 bases). This CDR3 comprises 16 residues. Germline V gives CDR1 SGHRS, CDR2 YFSETQ. V shed 4 bases and J shed 5 bases, with 16 bases lying between them. Here the CDR3 DNA reads TGCGCCAGCAGCCTTCAACGGACAGAAAATAATTCACCCCTCCACTTT. Translated, it gives CASSLQRTENNSPLHF.

This clonotype turned up a few times. The chain employs TRBV7-9 and TRBJ2-7; D unclear. V was trimmed by 2 bases and J by 1 base, leaving 9 bases between them. The CDR3 extends over 14 amino acids. Germline V CDR1 and CDR2: SEHNR, FQNEAQ (reference sequence). The CDR3: CASSLSLVSYEQYF. The CDR3 DNA reads as TGTGCCAGCAGCTTATCCCTCGTGTCCTACGAGCAGTACTTC.

This clonotype was picked up a small number of times. This chain joins TRBV2 and TRBJ1-5, with a possible D match to TRBD1 (5 bases). Deletions cut 3 bases from V and 1 base from J, with 10 bases between. CDR3 length: 15 residues. The germline V gene has CDR1 SNHLY and CDR2 FYNNEI. The CDR3 loop is CASSEEGISNQPQHF. CDR3 sequence (DNA): TGTGCCAGCAGTGAGGAGGGGATAAGCAATCAGCCCCAGCATTTT.

The V call is TRBV12-3 or TRBV12-4, the J call TRBJ2-2, with TRBD1 matching 7 bases. This CDR3 is built from 14 residues. V trimming: 4 bases; J trimming: 6 bases; junction bases outside the gene matches: 5. DNA for the CDR3: TGTGCCAGCAGTTCGCACGACAGGGCCGGGGAGCTGTTTTTT. This sequence encodes CASSSHDRAGELFF.